Sequencing of this T cell receptor beta chain was carried out in a study of blood T cell repertoires in COVID-19. The overall study: COVID-19 samples from acute and convalescent phases originated in the United States, Italy and Spain.

Per the study methods: By means of reference gene primer amplification, nucleated cell counts were estimated. This table comes from immunoSEQ multiplex PCR, and its TCRdb copy is limited to in-frame clones, with some not included. That table supplies the V and J calls and clone size; D and trimming were determined from the DNA. The sample has fewer than 300,000 clones, 85% to 90% seen once. CDR3 length: 12 residues. In germline, CDR1 is SQVTM, CDR2 ANQGSEA. V was trimmed by 3 bases and J by 6 bases, leaving 12 bases between them. The sequence was obtained from a man aged 25 to 40 with acute or convalescent COVID-19. The source material was peripheral blood. V and J are TRBV29-1 and TRBJ2-7; D possibly corresponds to TRBD1 (8 bases). This chain's CDR3 is CSVDTGGVEQYF. The CDR3 region has the DNA TGCAGCGTTGACACAGGGGGGGTCGAGCAGTACTTC.